This T cell receptor (beta chain) is drawn from a study of blood T cell repertoires in COVID-19. For the study at large: Some COVID-19 samples were acute and others convalescent; all came from the United States, Italy and Spain.

Participants were aged 18 to 89 years from 24 US areas. In assigning cohorts, the study relied on participant-reported clinical history. In the original workflow: From reference gene primer amplification, estimates of nucleated cell counts were derived. This table comes from immunoSEQ multiplex PCR, and its TCRdb copy is limited to in-frame clones, with some not included. V and J calls and clone size come straight from that table; D and trimming were deduced from the DNA. Among 310,000 or so clones listed, around 88% were seen once. The CDR3 extends over 15 amino acids. V was shortened by 3 bases and J by 1 base, with 12 bases between the two germline ends. Germline V gene lookup returns CDR1 SGHDN and CDR2 FVKESK.

The TCR comes from a woman in her thirties or forties who had recovered from COVID-19. V is TRBV14 and J is TRBJ2-5; D is possibly TRBD2 (6 bases). Sequencing was performed on PBMCs or T cells enriched from blood (not recorded which). The CDR3 DNA reads as TGTGCCAGCAGCCAGGTCGGGGGACTCCAAGAGACCCAGTACTTC. Residues: CASSQVGGLQETQYF.